The T cell receptor beta chain described here comes from a study of radiotherapy plus CTLA-4 blockade in lung cancer. The method was immunoSEQ multiplex PCR; TCRdb's version includes in-frame clones alone and lacks a portion of them. This sample has approximately 83,000 clones, with roughly 79% found just once. This receptor was obtained from a human donor with non-small cell lung cancer who had a partial response to radiotherapy plus ipilimumab. Some clones in this sample may be carry-over from other donors' samples. The source was peripheral blood, collected from a patient treated with radiotherapy plus ipilimumab.

The CDR3 nucleotides read TGTGCCAGCAACCCGGGACAGGGTCGGCATGAAAAACTGTTTTTT. Amino acid sequence: CASNPGQGRHEKLFF. V is TRBV28 and J is TRBJ1-4, with 9 bases lining up with TRBD1. The length of the CDR3 is 15 residues. Germline V CDR1 and CDR2: MDHEN, SYDVKM. Trimming cost V 7 bases and J 6 bases; bases outside gene matches: 9.